This T cell receptor (beta chain) originates from a study of OX40 agonist ivuxolimab in advanced cancers. Looking at the study overall: From roughly 23 to 85 years was the age range, with a mean of 60 years, and about 78% were male. Study outcomes and limitations: CD4+ and CD8+ blood T cells expanded clonally by week 6 at 0.1 to 3.0 mg/kg. In general, CD8+ T cells held more expanded clones than CD4+ did, on average.

As for this clone: Antigen specificity is unknown.

It was autoimmune disease history or systemic immunosuppression that excluded patients. Data came from immunoSEQ multiplex PCR; TCRdb stores just in-frame clones and leaves some out. This table has over 55,000 clones, 75% to 85% appearing once. CDR3 length: 20 amino acids. Germline V gene lookup returns CDR1 SGHVS and CDR2 FNYEAQ. Trimming at V came to 5 bases and at J to 0 bases, leaving 17 bases not matched to a gene. The sequence derives from an adult with an advanced solid tumor such as melanoma, head and neck, liver or kidney cancer. Sequencing used CD4+ or CD8+ T cells sorted from blood, obtained in a trial of the OX40 agonist ivuxolimab. The chain couples TRBV7-6 to TRBJ2-2; TRBD2 aligns across 8 bases. The CDR3 DNA follows: TGTGCCAGCAGCCTCCTCGGGCGGGGGGTGGCTCACCCGAACACCGGGGAGCTGTTTTTT. Translation: CASSLLGRGVAHPNTGELFF.